Here is one TCR beta chain with its context. The data belong to a study of blood T cell repertoires in COVID-19. Study-level information: Donors in the United States, Italy and Spain gave samples during acute or convalescent COVID-19. Nucleic acid was either cDNA or gDNA, and it came from T cells, B-cell-depleted T cells, or PBMCs.

The CDR3 consists of 15 residues. Deletions cut 3 bases from V and 0 bases from J, with 12 bases between. Germline-derived CDR1 and CDR2 are DFQATT and SNEGSKA (reference sequence). In the authors' methods: Estimation of nucleated cell counts was performed using reference gene primer amplification. Clones were sequenced by immunoSEQ multiplex PCR, and TCRdb holds only the in-frame ones, with some missing. V and J calls and clone size are as listed in that table; D and trimming were resolved from the DNA. The sample has hundreds of thousands of clones, around 87% seen once; the top ten hold roughly 6%. Seattle patients were enrolled while actively infected and followed longitudinally.

Sequenced: peripheral blood. The V gene is TRBV20-1, the J gene TRBJ1-5; weak D call: TRBD1 (6 bases). This sequence originates from a woman in her fifties or sixties with COVID-19, enrolled during active disease. Here the CDR3 reads CSASPDSYSNQPQHF. CDR3 nucleotide sequence: TGCAGTGCTAGTCCGGACAGCTATAGCAATCAGCCCCAGCATTTT.